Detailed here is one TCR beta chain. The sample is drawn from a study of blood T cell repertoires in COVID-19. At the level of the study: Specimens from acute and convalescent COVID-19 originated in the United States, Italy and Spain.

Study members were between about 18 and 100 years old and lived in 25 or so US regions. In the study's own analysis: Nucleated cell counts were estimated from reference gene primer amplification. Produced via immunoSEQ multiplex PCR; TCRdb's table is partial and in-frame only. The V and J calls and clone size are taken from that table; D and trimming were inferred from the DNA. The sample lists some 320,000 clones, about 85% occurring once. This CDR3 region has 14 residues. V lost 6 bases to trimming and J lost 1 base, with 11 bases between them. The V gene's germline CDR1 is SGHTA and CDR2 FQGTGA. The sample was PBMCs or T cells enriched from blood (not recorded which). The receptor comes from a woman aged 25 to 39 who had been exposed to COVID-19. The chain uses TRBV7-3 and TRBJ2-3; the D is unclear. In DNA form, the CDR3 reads TGTGCCAGCAGTTATCGACAACGCACAGATACGCAGTATTTT. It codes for CASSYRQRTDTQYF.